The source of this T cell receptor beta chain is a study of response to subunit inactivated influenza vaccine. On this clonotype: Its antigen is not identified.

MiXCR, run by TCRdb on the RT-PCR reads, gives a single entry per CDR3 protein. The table has roughly 790,000 distinct CDR3 sequences, less than 25% seen once; the top ten hold roughly a tenth. General observations from the study: Only a handful of new T cells, the authors suggested, are recruited with each seasonal influenza vaccination.

Trimming took 5 bases from V and 6 from J, leaving 16 bases between them. This CDR3 comprises 13 residues. Germline V CDR1 and CDR2: DFQATT, SNEGSKA (reference sequence). The genes are TRBV20-1 and TRBJ1-2, with D perhaps TRBD1 (6 bases). The TCR originated in a man aged 50 or older who received an inactivated influenza vaccine. The sample here was PBMCs from blood, taken roughly 5 days after vaccination. This CDR3 reads CSAGKTGFDGYTF. The CDR3 DNA sequence: TGCAGTGCTGGGAAAACAGGGTTCGATGGCTACACCTTC.